This record looks at one TCR beta chain sequence and its context. Its antigen is currently not known. Base qualities were left out, and no much larger clone turns up one base away. The CDR3 holds 14 amino acids from the cysteine to the phenylalanine. Just the 42-base CDR3 DNA is kept, in frame starting at base 1. The V end loses 4 bases and the J end loses 2 bases, and a stretch of 10 bases separates them. CDR1 is given as SNHLY and CDR2 as FYNNEI, both from the germline V gene. The sample belongs to a study of T cell changes during pregnancy in multiple sclerosis (dated by TCRdb to between 2019 and 2020). Background on the whole study: Changes in the T cell repertoire over the course of pregnancy were examined in this study in women with multiple sclerosis.

Library preparation employed the immunoSEQ multiplex PCR assay. TCRdb obtained this table from immuneACCESS and retained in-frame rearrangements with V and J assigned. These tables miss some clones; where compared with another copy, unresolved V genes account for less than half of the shortfall, and the remainder is unexplained. For this sample the table gives just under 60,000 clones, of which roughly 92% were detected only once. The ten largest clones add up to more than 0.7% of the sample. The sample was peripheral blood, taken in the first trimester of pregnancy. The chain is assembled from TRBV2 and TRBJ2-3; D gene: possibly TRBD1, on 5 matching bases. This TCR derives from a female donor with multiple sclerosis, enrolled in a pregnancy study. This receptor has the CDR3 CASSGEGDTDTQYF. The sequenced DNA: TGTGCCAGCAGTGGGGAAGGGGACACAGATACGCAGTATTTT. The CDR3 plus the reference TRBV2 and TRBJ2-3 genes for the other parts give the full variable domain: EPEVTQTPSHQVTQMGQEVILRCVPISNHLYFYWYRQILGQKVEFLVSFYNNEISEKSEIFDDQFSVERPDGSNFTLKIRSTKLEDSAMYFCASSGEGDTDTQYFGPGTRLTVL.